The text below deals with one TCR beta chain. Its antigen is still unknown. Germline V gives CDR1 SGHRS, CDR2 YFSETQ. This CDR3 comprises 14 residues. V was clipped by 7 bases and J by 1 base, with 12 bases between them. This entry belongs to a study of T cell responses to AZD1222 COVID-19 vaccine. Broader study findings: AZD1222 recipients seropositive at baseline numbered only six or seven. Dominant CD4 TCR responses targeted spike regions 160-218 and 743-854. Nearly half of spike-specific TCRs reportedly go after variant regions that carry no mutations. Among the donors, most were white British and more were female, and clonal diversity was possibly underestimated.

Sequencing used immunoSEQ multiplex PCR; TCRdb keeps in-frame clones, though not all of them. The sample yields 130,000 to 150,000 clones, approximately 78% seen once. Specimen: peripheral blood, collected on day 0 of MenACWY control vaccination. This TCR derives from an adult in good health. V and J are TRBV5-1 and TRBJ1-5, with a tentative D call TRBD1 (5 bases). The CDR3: CASAEGASNQPQHF. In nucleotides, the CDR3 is TGCGCCAGCGCTGAAGGGGCGAGCAATCAGCCCCAGCATTTT.